This is a list of T cell receptor beta chains from one sample in a study of blood T cells in healthy people across ages. TCRdb fed the 5' RACE reads into MiXCR, producing one record per CDR3 protein. The sample includes over a million distinct CDR3 sequences, roughly 40% of them seen just once. The source material was blood. All receptors derive from a young woman in good health. The CDR3 runs from the conserved cysteine through the conserved F or W. Each record gives: CDR3 protein, CDR3 DNA, clone size, CDR3 length, V gene, J gene, D gene. A D gene is named only where the DNA matches it firmly. For some rows the clone size is stated as once, few or many, or as a class when expanded; others skip it.

CDR3: CSAWTSGMGNEQYF
DNA: TGCAGTGCTTGGACTAGCGGAATGGGGAACGAGCAGTACTTC
size: few
length: 14
V: TRBV20-1
J: TRBJ2-7
D: TRBD2

CDR3: CASSPLRTSGGLYEQYF
DNA: TGTGCCAGCAGCCCTCTCCGGACTAGCGGGGGTCTCTACGAGCAGTACTTC
size: -
length: 17
V: TRBV14
J: TRBJ2-7
D: TRBD2

CDR3: CASSEGAGGCNEQFF
DNA: TGTGCCAGCAGTGAAGGGGCGGGGGGCTGCAATGAGCAGTTCTTC
size: -
length: 15
V: TRBV6-4
J: TRBJ2-1
D: TRBD2

CDR3: CSAMGRSSYEQYF
DNA: TGCAGTGCTATGGGCCGGAGCTCCTACGAGCAGTACTTC
size: -
length: 13
V: TRBV20-1
J: TRBJ2-7
D: -

CDR3: CASSLGGLVKETQYF
DNA: TGTGCCAGCAGCTTAGGCGGATTGGTAAAAGAGACCCAGTACTTC
size: -
length: 15
V: TRBV7-8
J: TRBJ2-5
D: -

CDR3: CAIRGQGQSEAFF
DNA: TGTGCCATCAGGGGACAGGGCCAATCTGAAGCTTTCTTT
size: -
length: 13
V: TRBV10-3
J: TRBJ1-1
D: TRBD1

CDR3: CARPLTIRELYEQYF
DNA: TGTGCCAGACCCCTTACTATTAGGGAACTTTACGAGCAGTACTTC
size: -
length: 15
V: TRBV27
J: TRBJ2-7
D: -

CDR3: CASSGTGRSNYGYTF
DNA: TGTGCCAGCAGTGGAACAGGACGGAGTAACTATGGCTACACCTTC
size: -
length: 15
V: TRBV25-1
J: TRBJ1-2
D: -

CDR3: CASRAPGQGIYEQYF
DNA: TGTGCCAGCAGGGCCCCGGGACAGGGGATTTACGAGCAGTACTTC
size: -
length: 15
V: TRBV28
J: TRBJ2-7
D: TRBD1

CDR3: CASRFGGSSYEQYF
DNA: TGTGCCAGCAGGTTCGGGGGAAGCTCCTACGAGCAGTACTTC
size: few
length: 14
V: TRBV28
J: TRBJ2-7
D: -

CDR3: CASSYRGADTQYF
DNA: TGTGCCAGCAGTTACCGGGGCGCAGATACGCAGTATTTT
size: -
length: 13
V: TRBV6-6
J: TRBJ2-3
D: -

CDR3: CASSFGGGTGKTQYF
DNA: TGTGCCAGCAGCTTCGGAGGGGGGACAGGAAAGACCCAGTACTTC
size: -
length: 15
V: TRBV7-6
J: TRBJ2-5
D: TRBD1

CDR3: CASSQGSGVSYEQYF
DNA: TGTGCCAGCAGCCAGGGGAGCGGGGTGTCCTACGAGCAGTACTTC
size: few
length: 15
V: TRBV4-2
J: TRBJ2-7
D: TRBD2

CDR3: CASSYSRVLRGYTF
DNA: TGTGCCAGCAGTTACTCTCGGGTCTTACGTGGCTACACCTTC
size: -
length: 14
V: TRBV6-5
J: TRBJ1-2
D: -

CDR3: CASSQDGLAGVEDEQFF
DNA: TGTGCCAGCAGCCAAGATGGACTAGCGGGAGTTGAAGATGAGCAGTTCTTC
size: -
length: 17
V: TRBV4-2
J: TRBJ2-1
D: TRBD2

CDR3: CASSFTDRVSYEQYF
DNA: TGTGCCAGCAGCTTTACCGACCGGGTCTCCTACGAGCAGTACTTC
size: many
length: 15
V: TRBV7-9
J: TRBJ2-7
D: -

CDR3: CASSKTSGRSNEQYF
DNA: TGTGCCAGCAGTAAGACTAGCGGGAGGTCTAATGAGCAGTACTTC
size: -
length: 15
V: TRBV12-3/TRBV12-4
J: TRBJ2-7
D: TRBD2

CDR3: CSARLIGDFNYGYTF
DNA: TGCAGTGCTAGACTTATCGGAGATTTTAACTATGGCTACACCTTC
size: -
length: 15
V: TRBV20-1
J: TRBJ1-2
D: -

CDR3: CAFIHTDSPLHF
DNA: TGTGCCTTTATACATACCGATTCACCCCTCCACTTT
size: -
length: 12
V: TRBV25-1
J: TRBJ1-6
D: -

CDR3: CASSLAQPCADMQYF
DNA: TGTGCCAGCAGTTTAGCCCAGCCGTGCGCAGATATGCAGTATTTT
size: -
length: 15
V: TRBV12-3/TRBV12-4
J: TRBJ2-3
D: -

CDR3: CASSYGVARIREKPFF
DNA: TGTGCCAGCAGTTACGGGGTGGCGAGGATTCGGGAAAAACCGTTTTTT
size: -
length: 16
V: TRBV6-6
J: TRBJ1-4
D: -

CDR3: CASSFDRGPYNEQFF
DNA: TGCGCCAGCAGCTTCGACAGGGGGCCCTACAATGAGCAGTTCTTC
size: -
length: 15
V: TRBV5-1
J: TRBJ2-1
D: TRBD1